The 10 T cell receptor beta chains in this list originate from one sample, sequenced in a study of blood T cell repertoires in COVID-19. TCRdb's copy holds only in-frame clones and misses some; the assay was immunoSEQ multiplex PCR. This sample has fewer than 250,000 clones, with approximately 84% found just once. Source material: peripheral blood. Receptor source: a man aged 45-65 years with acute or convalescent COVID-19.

The CDR3 nucleotides read TGTGCCAGCAGCAAAATTGGACTAGCGGGGGGTTTTCCGGGCAATGAGCAGTTCTTC. It translates to CASSKIGLAGGFPGNEQFF. The J gene is TRBJ2-1, the V gene TRBV9; 14 nucleotides align to TRBD2. Germline CDR1 is SGDLS and CDR2 is YYNGEE. Trimming cost V 4 bases and J 6 bases; bases outside gene matches: 15. The CDR3 runs 19 residues. Looking up the rest from reference TRBV9 and TRBJ2-1 gives the full variable domain: DSGVTQTPKHLITATGQRVTLRCSPRSGDLSVYWYQQSLDQGLQFLIQYYNGEERAKGNILERFSAQQFPDLHSELNLSSLELGDSALYFCASSKIGLAGGFPGNEQFFGPGTRLTVL.

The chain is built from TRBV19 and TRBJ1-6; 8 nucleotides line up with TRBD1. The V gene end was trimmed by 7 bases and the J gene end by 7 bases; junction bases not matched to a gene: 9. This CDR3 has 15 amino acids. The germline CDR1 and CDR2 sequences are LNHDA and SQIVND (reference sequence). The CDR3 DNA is TGTGCCAGTAACACACCGGGACAGGCCAATTCACCCCTCCACTTT. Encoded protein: CASNTPGQANSPLHF.

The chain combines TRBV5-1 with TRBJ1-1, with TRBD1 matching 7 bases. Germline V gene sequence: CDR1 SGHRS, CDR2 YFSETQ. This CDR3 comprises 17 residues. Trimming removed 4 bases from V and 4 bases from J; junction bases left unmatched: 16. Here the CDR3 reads CASSAVPGQSSGTEAFF. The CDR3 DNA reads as TGCGCCAGCAGCGCCGTCCCGGGACAGAGTTCCGGCACTGAAGCTTTCTTT.

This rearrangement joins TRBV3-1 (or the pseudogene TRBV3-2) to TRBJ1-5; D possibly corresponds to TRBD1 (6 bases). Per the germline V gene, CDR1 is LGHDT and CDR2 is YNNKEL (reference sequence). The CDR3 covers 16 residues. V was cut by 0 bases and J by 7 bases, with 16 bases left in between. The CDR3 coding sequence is TGTGCCAGCAGCCAAGAAGCAGGGGCTGGCGCACAGCCCCAGCATTTT. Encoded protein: CASSQEAGAGAQPQHF.

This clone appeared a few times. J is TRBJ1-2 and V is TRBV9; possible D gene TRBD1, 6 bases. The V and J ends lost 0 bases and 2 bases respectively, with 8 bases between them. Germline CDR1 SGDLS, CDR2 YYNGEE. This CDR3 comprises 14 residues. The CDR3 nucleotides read TGTGCCAGCAGCGTAGAAGGGACAAACTATGGCTACACCTTC. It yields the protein CASSVEGTNYGYTF.

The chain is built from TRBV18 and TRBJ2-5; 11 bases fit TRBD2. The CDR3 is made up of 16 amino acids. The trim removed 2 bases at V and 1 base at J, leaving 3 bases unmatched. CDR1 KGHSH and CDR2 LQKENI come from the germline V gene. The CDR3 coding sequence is TGTGCCAGCTCACCAATTAGCGGGAGGGGCCAAGAGACCCAGTACTTC. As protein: CASSPISGRGQETQYF.

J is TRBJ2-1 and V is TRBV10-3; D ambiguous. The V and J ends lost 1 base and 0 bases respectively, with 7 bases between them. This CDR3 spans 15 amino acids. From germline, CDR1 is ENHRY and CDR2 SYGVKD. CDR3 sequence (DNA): TGTGCCATCAGTGAGTTGGAGAGCTCCTACAATGAGCAGTTCTTC. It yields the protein CAISELESSYNEQFF.

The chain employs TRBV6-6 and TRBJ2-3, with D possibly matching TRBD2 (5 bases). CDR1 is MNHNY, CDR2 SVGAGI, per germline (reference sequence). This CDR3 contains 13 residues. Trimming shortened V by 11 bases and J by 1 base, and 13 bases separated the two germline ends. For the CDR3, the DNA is TGTGCCGCCAGGTGGCGGGGCACAGATACGCAGTATTTT. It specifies CAARWRGTDTQYF.

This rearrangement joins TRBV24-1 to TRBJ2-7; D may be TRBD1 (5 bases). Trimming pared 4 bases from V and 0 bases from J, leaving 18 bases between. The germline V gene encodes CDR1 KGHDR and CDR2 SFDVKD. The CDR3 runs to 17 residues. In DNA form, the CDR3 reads TGTGCCACCAGTGACACCACAGGTCCACTTCCCTCCTACGAGCAGTACTTC. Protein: CATSDTTGPLPSYEQYF.

CDR3 bases: TGTGCCAGCAGCTTGACCGGGACAGGCTCATACGAGCAGTACTTC. It is translated as CASSLTGTGSYEQYF. The chain is built from TRBV5-5 and TRBJ2-7; 8 positions agree with TRBD1. In germline, CDR1 is SGHKS, CDR2 YYEKEE (reference sequence). Germline trimming cut 1 base from V and 4 bases from J; bases unmatched to any gene: 7. CDR3 length: 15 amino acids.